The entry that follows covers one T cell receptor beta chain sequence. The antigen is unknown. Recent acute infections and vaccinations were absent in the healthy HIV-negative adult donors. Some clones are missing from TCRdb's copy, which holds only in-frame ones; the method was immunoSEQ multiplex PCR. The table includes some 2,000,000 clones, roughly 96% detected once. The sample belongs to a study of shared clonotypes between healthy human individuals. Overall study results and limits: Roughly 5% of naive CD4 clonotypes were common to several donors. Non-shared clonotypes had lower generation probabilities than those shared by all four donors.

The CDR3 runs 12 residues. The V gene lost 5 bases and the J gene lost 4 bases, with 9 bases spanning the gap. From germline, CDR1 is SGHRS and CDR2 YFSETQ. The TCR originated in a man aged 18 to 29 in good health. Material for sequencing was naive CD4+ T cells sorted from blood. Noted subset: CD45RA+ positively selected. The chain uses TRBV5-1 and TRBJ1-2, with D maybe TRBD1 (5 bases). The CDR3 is CASRETGYGYTF. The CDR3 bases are TGCGCCAGCAGAGAAACAGGCTATGGCTACACCTTC.